The 6 T cell receptor beta chains given below trace back to one sample, sequenced in a study of cytomegalovirus exposure and HLA in healthy donors. With 60 Vbeta and 13 Jbeta primers, the PCR was carried out. Method: immunoSEQ multiplex PCR; TCRdb's copy keeps in-frame clones and lacks some. Among about 200,000 clones, over 75% were seen once, and the ten largest hold 0.22%. Sequenced sample: PBMCs. Receptor source: a girl aged 2 to 9 in good health and CMV-seronegative.

V and J are TRBV29-1 and TRBJ1-4, with D possibly being TRBD1 (5 bases). This CDR3 spans 13 amino acids. The germline CDR1 and CDR2 sequences are SQVTM and ANQGSEA. V lost 4 bases, J lost 6 bases, and 12 bases lay in between. The CDR3 reads CSVAGLRHEKLFF. The CDR3 coding sequence is TGCAGCGTTGCAGGGTTGAGGCATGAAAAACTGTTTTTT.

V usage is TRBV20-1 and J usage is TRBJ1-3; D remains ambiguous. V dropped 0 bases and J dropped 16 bases, with 13 bases sitting between them. The germline V gene encodes CDR1 DFQATT and CDR2 SNEGSKA (reference sequence). The CDR3 sequence is 11 residues long. The CDR3 reads CSARENGISYF. The CDR3 region has the DNA TGCAGTGCTAGAGAAAACGGGATCAGTTATTTT.

This chain links TRBV11-2 with TRBJ2-7, with TRBD1 matching 10 bases. Trimming at V came to 2 bases and at J to 1 base, leaving 2 bases not matched to a gene. The germline CDR1 and CDR2 sequences are SGHAT and FQNNGV. The CDR3 covers 15 residues. The CDR3, as DNA: TGTGCCAGCAGCTTAAGGGACAGGGGATCCTACGAGCAGTACTTC. This sequence encodes CASSLRDRGSYEQYF.

This sequence joins TRBV30 and TRBJ2-6; 9 bases align to TRBD1. In germline, CDR1 is GTSNPN, CDR2 SVGIG (reference sequence). The CDR3 runs 15 residues. This CDR3 is CAGTGTGPGANVLTF. The CDR3, as DNA: TGTGCAGGGACAGGGACGGGACCTGGGGCCAACGTCCTGACTTTC.

This clone was recorded a few times. J is TRBJ1-6 and V is TRBV5-1; D perhaps matches TRBD1 (5 bases). The CDR3 consists of 14 residues. V was pared by 0 bases and J by 10 bases, with 11 bases between. Germline CDR1 and CDR2: SGHRS and YFSETQ. CDR3 sequence: CASSLEGDVSPLHF. In DNA form, the CDR3 reads TGCGCCAGCAGCTTGGAAGGGGATGTCTCACCCCTCCACTTT.

This sequence joins TRBV29-1 and TRBJ1-2; D is uncertain. This CDR3 comprises 14 residues. Germline V lookup: CDR1 SQVTM, CDR2 ANQGSEA. The V gene lost 4 bases and the J gene lost 3 bases, with 15 bases spanning the gap. The CDR3 DNA sequence: TGCAGCGTTGGGGCTCTTGGGTCTTACTATGGCTACACCTTC. Translating it yields CSVGALGSYYGYTF.